The 15 T cell receptor beta chains below come from one sample, sequenced in a study of PD-1 blockade in classical Hodgkin lymphoma. Sequenced by immunoSEQ multiplex PCR; TCRdb stores in-frame clones only, minus some. The sample includes over 9,000 clones, approximately 84% of them seen just once. Time point defined: cycle 4 day 1 (C4D1), after more than five weeks of nivolumab. Autologous stem cell transplantation was followed by relapse in every patient, and brentuximab vedotin exposure varied. CD8+ T cell isolation from thawed PBMCs was performed by magnetic negative selection. The sample consisted of CD8+ T cells from blood, taken before the fourth cycle of nivolumab. Receptors originate from a human donor with classical Hodgkin lymphoma. The donor label of this sample is uncertain.

The CDR3 is CASSTEGVLPYGYTF. DNA for the CDR3: TGCGCCAGCAGCACTGAGGGTGTTCTGCCCTATGGCTACACCTTC. The V call is TRBV5-1, the J call TRBJ1-2; D is unresolved. CDR1 is SGHRS and CDR2 is YFSETQ in the germline V gene. The CDR3 is 15 residues long. Trimming stripped 4 bases from V and 4 bases from J, with 17 bases between.

This chain joins TRBV7-9 and TRBJ2-1; D is uncertain. The V gene lost 4 bases and the J gene lost 8 bases, with 9 bases spanning the gap. CDR3 length equals 12 residues. Germline-derived CDR1 and CDR2 are SEHNR and FQNEAQ (reference sequence). CDR3: CASSSRSDEQFF. CDR3 nucleotide sequence: TGTGCCAGCAGCTCCCGGTCGGATGAGCAGTTCTTC.

The V and J genes are TRBV25-1 and TRBJ2-5; maybe TRBD1 (5 bases). CDR3 length: 18 residues. Deletions cut 3 bases from V and 5 bases from J, with 25 bases between. Germline V gives CDR1 MGHDK, CDR2 SYGVNS. CDR3 DNA: TGTGCCAGCAGTGATCCCCGAAATCATCAGGGTTTTCGGGAGACCCAGTACTTC. This gives the protein CASSDPRNHQGFRETQYF.

The rearrangement links TRBV5-6 to TRBJ2-5, with a tentative D call TRBD2 (5 bases). The CDR3 is made up of 14 amino acids. Between the trimmed V and J ends, which lost 2 bases and 3 bases, there was a span of 11 bases. Germline V gene data show CDR1 as SGHDT and CDR2 as YYEEEE. The DNA for the CDR3 is TGTGCCAGCAGCTTACTAGGCCAGAAAGAGACCCAGTACTTC. It specifies CASSLLGQKETQYF.

The chain employs TRBV7-6 and TRBJ2-7, with D uncertain. V dropped 5 bases and J dropped 1 base, with 9 bases sitting between them. The length of the CDR3 is 13 residues. CDR1 and CDR2 from the germline V gene are SGHVS and FNYEAQ. CDR3 bases: TGTGCCAGCAGCGTAGACGGATCCTACGAGCAGTACTTC. Translation: CASSVDGSYEQYF.

The V gene is TRBV7-2, the J gene TRBJ2-3, with TRBD2 as a possible D gene (6 bases). This CDR3 has 16 amino acids. The germline CDR1 and CDR2 sequences are SGHTA and FQGNSA. V was shortened by 0 bases and J by 4 bases, with 14 bases between the two germline ends. The CDR3 is CASSLARRDGADTQYF. The CDR3 DNA sequence: TGTGCCAGCAGCTTAGCGCGGCGGGACGGCGCAGATACGCAGTATTTT.

The V gene is TRBV7-8, the J gene TRBJ2-7; 11 positions agree with TRBD1. Germline values: CDR1 SGHVS, CDR2 FQNEAQ. V lost 5 bases to trimming and J lost 6 bases; unmatched junction nucleotides: 9. CDR3 length: 15 residues. The CDR3 sequence: CASSSSGTGGGEQYF. CDR3 nucleotides: TGTGCCAGCAGCAGCTCAGGGACAGGGGGTGGCGAGCAGTACTTC.

V and J are TRBV13 and TRBJ2-5; possibly TRBD1 for D (6 bases). The V gene's germline CDR1 is PRHDT and CDR2 FYEKMQ (reference sequence). The CDR3 length is 15 residues. The V end lost 3 bases, the J end lost 2 bases, and 13 bases lay between the germline ends. The CDR3 bases are TGTGCCAGCAGCTTTCGCTGGACAGTTCAAGAGACCCAGTACTTC. Protein sequence: CASSFRWTVQETQYF.

The rearrangement links TRBV5-4 to TRBJ2-3, with D perhaps being TRBD1 or TRBD2 (5 bases each). The CDR3 sequence is 16 residues long. Deletions cut 4 bases from V and 0 bases from J, with 15 bases between. CDR1 SGHNT and CDR2 YYREEE come from the germline V gene (reference sequence). The CDR3 DNA reads TGTGCCAGCAGCCCTGGGACGCTCGCTAGCACAGATACGCAGTATTTT. This gives the protein CASSPGTLASTDTQYF. The full variable domain, completed using reference TRBV5-4 and TRBJ2-3, is ETGVTQSPTHLIKTRGQQVTLRCSSQSGHNTVSWYQQALGQGPQFIFQYYREEENGRGNFPPRFSGLQFPNYSSELNVNALELDDSALYLCASSPGTLASTDTQYFGPGTRLTVL.

The chain couples TRBV6-6 to TRBJ1-4; 9 bases align to TRBD1. Germline assignment: CDR1 MNHNY and CDR2 SVGAGI (reference sequence). The CDR3 is made up of 14 amino acids. The V gene end was trimmed by 5 bases and the J gene end by 5 bases; junction bases not matched to a gene: 3. This chain's CDR3 is CASSNRGQNEKLFF. The CDR3 DNA is TGTGCCAGCAGTAACAGGGGGCAAAATGAAAAACTGTTTTTT.

This chain uses TRBV27 with TRBJ2-5; 7 bases align to TRBD2. CDR3 length equals 16 residues. From germline, CDR1 is MNHEY and CDR2 SMNVEV (reference sequence). The V segment lost 2 bases and the J segment 0 bases; nucleotides outside the gene matches: 6. CDR3 in amino acids: CASSLSLAEDQETQYF. In DNA, the CDR3 is TGTGCCAGCAGTTTAAGCCTAGCGGAGGACCAAGAGACCCAGTACTTC.

This chain uses TRBV28 with TRBJ2-7; D is possibly TRBD1 or TRBD2 (5 bases each). Trimming pared 4 bases from V and 7 bases from J, leaving 14 bases between. The CDR3 loop spans 13 amino acids. The germline V gene encodes CDR1 MDHEN and CDR2 SYDVKM. The CDR3 sequence: CASSSRDEPEQYF. CDR3 nucleotides: TGTGCCAGCAGTTCAAGGGACGAACCAGAGCAGTACTTC. Looking up the rest from reference TRBV28 and TRBJ2-7 gives the full variable domain: DVKVTQSSRYLVKRTGEKVFLECVQDMDHENMFWYRQDPGLGLRLIYFSYDVKMKEKGDIPEGYSVSREKKERFSLILESASTNQTSMYLCASSSRDEPEQYFGPGTRLTVT.

V and J are TRBV28 and TRBJ2-1; D not resolved. This CDR3 region has 15 residues. With 3 bases removed from V and 0 bases from J, the gap between germline ends came to 9 bases. Germline V gives CDR1 MDHEN, CDR2 SYDVKM. CDR3 in amino acids: CASSFGVSSYNEQFF. For the CDR3, the DNA is TGTGCCAGCAGTTTCGGCGTCAGCTCCTACAATGAGCAGTTCTTC.

This clone was observed a handful of times. Written as DNA, the CDR3 is TGTGCCAGCAGCCAGAGGCATAGTTGGCCCCAGCATTTT. Its translation: CASSQRHSWPQHF. The chain is built from TRBV13 and TRBJ1-5; no clear D gene. The ends were cut back, 5 bases at V and 9 bases at J, with 14 bases in the middle. CDR3 length: 13 amino acids. CDR1 and CDR2 (germline): PRHDT, FYEKMQ (reference sequence).

The count of this clone is one. The gene calls are TRBV28 and TRBJ2-2; D uncertain. Looked up from germline, CDR1 is MDHEN and CDR2 is SYDVKM. The CDR3 has 14 amino acids. V was shortened by 2 bases and J by 2 bases, with 6 bases between the two germline ends. CDR3 in amino acids: CASSLISNTGELFF. The CDR3 bases are TGTGCCAGCAGTTTAATATCTAACACCGGGGAGCTGTTTTTT.